This TCR beta chain came from a study of neurological immune-mediated disorders. Study-wide findings and caveats: HTLV-1-associated myelopathy displayed the greatest TCR clonal expansion, and multiple sclerosis exhibited the smallest, lower than that of healthy controls. CDR3 amino acid sequences found in expanded clones were never shared across subjects, suggesting private repertoires in all groups.

Germline CDR1 is MGHRA and CDR2 is YSYEKL. CDR3 size: 14 residues. The V and J ends lost 1 base and 3 bases respectively, with 8 bases between them. TCRdb processed the 5' RACE reads anew with MiXCR; each CDR3 protein has one entry. The table includes around 65,000 distinct CDR3 sequences, around 5% detected once. In its sample, this clonotype was seen many times. The antigen remains unidentified. Sequences were obtained from PBMCs. This chain connects TRBV4-1 to TRBJ2-3; D gene unclear. The receptor's source is a human donor with multiple sclerosis. The donor label of this sample is uncertain. CDR3 protein: CASSQASTTDTQYF. The CDR3 DNA sequence: TGCGCCAGCAGCCAAGCCTCAACTACAGATACGCAGTATTTT.